Here is one TCR beta chain with its context. No antigen is known for it. The CDR3 has 11 amino acids. Trimming left V 3 bases short and J 6 bases short, with 5 bases between. The germline gives CDR1 SNHLY, CDR2 FYNNEI. Sequencing was performed with immunoSEQ multiplex PCR; in TCRdb, only in-frame clones are kept and a portion is missing. The data contain under 150,000 clones, about nine tenths of them singletons. This entry is derived from a study of T cell responses to AZD1222 COVID-19 vaccine. Study-wide points: At study baseline, merely roughly 6 AZD1222 recipients were seropositive. The study sampled repertoires only after the peak T cell response. The breadth and depth of Spike-specific TCRs increased once two AZD1222 doses had been given.

Pooled samples include second doses given at about 4 or 12 weeks. Sequenced material: peripheral blood, taken 28 days after the second AZD1222 dose. The V call is TRBV2, the J call TRBJ2-5, with D uncertain. This receptor was taken from an adult who received the AZD1222 COVID-19 vaccine. This CDR3 is CASSDWKTQYF. CDR3 bases: TGTGCCAGCAGTGATTGGAAGACCCAGTACTTC.